This record covers a single TCR beta chain. These data come from a study of T cells in narcolepsy. Produced via immunoSEQ multiplex PCR; TCRdb's table is partial and in-frame only. The table has 25,000 to 35,000 clones, about four fifths seen once. The germline V and J ends were trimmed by 1 base and 9 bases, with 15 bases remaining between them. CDR1 is SGHTA, CDR2 FQGTGA, per germline. The length of the CDR3 is 14 residues. Sequenced input: memory (CD45RA-) CD4+ T cells from blood. This sequence was found in a human donor in good health. V is TRBV7-3 and J is TRBJ1-1, with no clear D. CDR3 DNA: TGTGCCAGCAGCTTAAACGCAGGTCGGAAACAAGCTTTCTTT. Residues: CASSLNAGRKQAFF.